Listed below are T cell receptor beta chains from one sample, sequenced in a study of T cell repertoires in cytomegalovirus infection. Their antigens are not known. TCRdb called the reads again in MiXCR, with one record for every CDR3 protein. The sample shows hundreds of thousands of distinct CDR3 sequences, about 44% of them seen only once. The material was cultured PBMCs, obtained from culture after CMV antigen stimulation. These receptors were taken from a human donor in good health (CMV status not recorded). Some clones in this sample may be carry-over from other donors' samples. CDR3s include the opening cysteine and the closing phenylalanine or tryptophan. Fields, in order: clone size, D gene, J gene, V gene, CDR3 DNA, CDR3 protein. The D gene is left open where the match is weak. Expanded clones are given a class, and other clones once, few, many or no size at all.

clone size: .; D gene: .; J gene: TRBJ2-1; V gene: TRBV23-1; CDR3 DNA: TGCGCCAGCAGTTTGACAGACTCGCCATGGCCAGTCTACAATGAGCAGTTCTTC; CDR3 protein: CASSLTDSPWPVYNEQFF
clone size: .; D gene: TRBD1; J gene: TRBJ2-5; V gene: TRBV6-2/TRBV6-3; CDR3 DNA: TGTGCCACTGCAACAGGGGGAAGGGATGAGACCCAGTACTTC; CDR3 protein: CATATGGRDETQYF
clone size: .; D gene: TRBD1; J gene: TRBJ2-1; V gene: TRBV12-3/TRBV12-4; CDR3 DNA: TGTGCCAGCAGTTTGGGGAGGGGACAGGGGTATCCCGAGCAGTTCTTC; CDR3 protein: CASSLGRGQGYPEQFF
clone size: few; D gene: .; J gene: TRBJ2-7; V gene: TRBV12-3/TRBV12-4; CDR3 DNA: TGTGCCATATACTACGAGCAGTACTTC; CDR3 protein: CAIYYEQYF
clone size: many; D gene: TRBD2; J gene: TRBJ2-7; V gene: TRBV7-6; CDR3 DNA: TGTGCCAGCAGCCTCTTAGCGGGCTCCTACGAGCAGTACTTC; CDR3 protein: CASSLLAGSYEQYF
clone size: .; D gene: .; J gene: TRBJ2-4; V gene: TRBV7-8; CDR3 DNA: TGTGCCAGCAGCTTAAACTGGGGTGCGAACATTCAGTACTTC; CDR3 protein: CASSLNWGANIQYF
clone size: .; D gene: TRBD1; J gene: TRBJ1-5; V gene: TRBV19; CDR3 DNA: TGTGCCAGTAGTTGGCAGGGGGATCAGCCCCAGCATTTT; CDR3 protein: CASSWQGDQPQHF
clone size: .; D gene: .; J gene: TRBJ2-3; V gene: TRBV7-3; CDR3 DNA: TGTGCCAGCAGCGCAAGCGTCTTTTTAGACTCCCGCACAGATACGCAGTATTTT; CDR3 protein: CASSASVFLDSRTDTQYF
clone size: .; D gene: .; J gene: TRBJ2-2; V gene: TRBV6-5; CDR3 DNA: TGTGCCAGCAGTTACTCGTTCAGGGGGGACACCGGGGAGCTGTTTTTT; CDR3 protein: CASSYSFRGDTGELFF
clone size: .; D gene: .; J gene: TRBJ2-1; V gene: TRBV6-8; CDR3 DNA: TGTGCCAGCAGTTTTAGCGTGGGTGAGCAGTTCTTC; CDR3 protein: CASSFSVGEQFF
clone size: few; D gene: TRBD1; J gene: TRBJ1-6; V gene: TRBV6-1; CDR3 DNA: TGTGCCAGCATCAACCGGGACAGGGGACTCTCCTATAATTCACCCCTCCACTTT; CDR3 protein: CASINRDRGLSYNSPLHF
clone size: few; D gene: TRBD2; J gene: TRBJ2-7; V gene: TRBV5-6; CDR3 DNA: TGTGCCAGCAGCTCGGTCCGGGAGGGGCTCGACGAGCAGTACTTC; CDR3 protein: CASSSVREGLDEQYF
clone size: .; D gene: TRBD2; J gene: TRBJ2-1; V gene: TRBV12-3/TRBV12-4; CDR3 DNA: TGTGCCAGCAGTCTTAGGCGGGGGGGCCGGAATGAGCAGTTCTTC; CDR3 protein: CASSLRRGGRNEQFF
clone size: .; D gene: .; J gene: TRBJ1-1; V gene: TRBV7-2; CDR3 DNA: TGTGCCAGCAGCTGGACGGGGAACCCTGAAGCTTTCTTT; CDR3 protein: CASSWTGNPEAFF
clone size: few; D gene: .; J gene: TRBJ1-4; V gene: TRBV10-3; CDR3 DNA: TGTGCCATCAGCGACCACCGGGCAACTAATGAAAAACTGTTTTTT; CDR3 protein: CAISDHRATNEKLFF
clone size: .; D gene: .; J gene: TRBJ1-6; V gene: TRBV6-6; CDR3 DNA: TGTGCCAGCGAGGGGAGGCGGGATTCACCCCTCCACTTT; CDR3 protein: CASEGRRDSPLHF
clone size: many; D gene: .; J gene: TRBJ2-7; V gene: TRBV7-6; CDR3 DNA: TGTGCCAGCAGCTTAGGAGCCTCCTACGAGCAGTACTTC; CDR3 protein: CASSLGASYEQYF
clone size: .; D gene: .; J gene: TRBJ2-5; V gene: TRBV2; CDR3 DNA: TGTGCCAGCAGTGACCGGGGGGCGTACCAAGAGACCCAGTACTTC; CDR3 protein: CASSDRGAYQETQYF
clone size: .; D gene: .; J gene: TRBJ2-5; V gene: TRBV2; CDR3 DNA: TGTGCCAGCAGTGAGAATACGGAGACCCAGTACTTC; CDR3 protein: CASSENTETQYF
clone size: .; D gene: TRBD2; J gene: TRBJ2-1; V gene: TRBV12-3/TRBV12-4; CDR3 DNA: TGTGCCAGCAGTGCCACACTAGCGGGGGGTGCGTTCTTC; CDR3 protein: CASSATLAGGAFF
clone size: .; D gene: TRBD1; J gene: TRBJ1-5; V gene: TRBV7-9; CDR3 DNA: TGTGCCAGCAGCCCAAGGGACAGCGATCAGCCCCAGCATTTT; CDR3 protein: CASSPRDSDQPQHF
clone size: .; D gene: .; J gene: TRBJ2-2; V gene: TRBV6-5; CDR3 DNA: TGTGCCAGCAGACCGGACCTGCCGGCGAACACCGGGGAGCTGTTTTTT; CDR3 protein: CASRPDLPANTGELFF
clone size: .; D gene: .; J gene: TRBJ2-7; V gene: TRBV7-8; CDR3 DNA: TGTGCCAGCTCGGGCCCAGGGGTGGGGTCCTACGAGCAGTACTTC; CDR3 protein: CASSGPGVGSYEQYF
clone size: .; D gene: TRBD1; J gene: TRBJ1-2; V gene: TRBV12-3/TRBV12-4; CDR3 DNA: TGTGCCAGCAGTACGAGACAGGGGATAAGCTACACCTTC; CDR3 protein: CASSTRQGISYTF
clone size: .; D gene: TRBD1; J gene: TRBJ2-1; V gene: TRBV19; CDR3 DNA: TGTGCCAGTAGTGCAGAACAGGGGAACGCGAATGAGCAGTTCTTC; CDR3 protein: CASSAEQGNANEQFF
clone size: few; D gene: .; J gene: TRBJ2-3; V gene: TRBV11-2; CDR3 DNA: TGTGCCAGCAGCCCGCGGGAAGGAAACACAGATACGCAGTATTTT; CDR3 protein: CASSPREGNTDTQYF
clone size: .; D gene: .; J gene: TRBJ2-2; V gene: TRBV11-3; CDR3 DNA: TGTGCCAGCAGGCGGGGAGCGAACACCGGGGAGCTGTTTTTT; CDR3 protein: CASRRGANTGELFF
clone size: .; D gene: .; J gene: TRBJ1-4; V gene: TRBV6-5; CDR3 DNA: TGTGCCAGCAGCGCAGGGCTTAATGAAAAACTGTTTTTT; CDR3 protein: CASSAGLNEKLFF
clone size: few; D gene: .; J gene: TRBJ2-5; V gene: TRBV27; CDR3 DNA: TGTGCCTCCCGGGGCGTCCAAGAGACCCAGTACTTC; CDR3 protein: CASRGVQETQYF
clone size: few; D gene: .; J gene: TRBJ2-1; V gene: TRBV11-2; CDR3 DNA: TGTGCCAGCAGCTCGCAGCGGGACAAGAACTACAATGAGCAGTTCTTC; CDR3 protein: CASSSQRDKNYNEQFF
clone size: .; D gene: TRBD1; J gene: TRBJ1-4; V gene: TRBV2; CDR3 DNA: TGTGCCAGCGGTAGACAGGGCGGCGAAAAACTGTTTTTT; CDR3 protein: CASGRQGGEKLFF
clone size: .; D gene: TRBD2; J gene: TRBJ2-1; V gene: TRBV7-9; CDR3 DNA: TGTGCCAGCAGCACCGGACTAGTCTACAATGAGCAGTTCTTC; CDR3 protein: CASSTGLVYNEQFF
clone size: .; D gene: TRBD1; J gene: TRBJ2-1; V gene: TRBV11-3; CDR3 DNA: TGTGCCAGCAGCTTGGTCGCAGGGGGTTGGAATGAGCAGTTCTTC; CDR3 protein: CASSLVAGGWNEQFF
clone size: .; D gene: .; J gene: TRBJ2-3; V gene: TRBV7-8; CDR3 DNA: TGTGCCAGCAGCTCCGCCAGGGGCACAGATACGCAGTATTTT; CDR3 protein: CASSSARGTDTQYF
clone size: .; D gene: TRBD2; J gene: TRBJ2-7; V gene: TRBV7-2; CDR3 DNA: TGTGCCAGCAGCTTGGGGAGGGTGGAAAAGCAGTACTTC; CDR3 protein: CASSLGRVEKQYF
clone size: few; D gene: .; J gene: TRBJ2-3; V gene: TRBV7-2; CDR3 DNA: TGTGCCAGCAGCTTACCGGATACGCAGTATTTT; CDR3 protein: CASSLPDTQYF
clone size: .; D gene: TRBD1; J gene: TRBJ2-4; V gene: TRBV6-2/TRBV6-3; CDR3 DNA: TGTGCCAGCAGTTACTCCTCCGGGACAGTGACCCTGAACATTCAGTACTTC; CDR3 protein: CASSYSSGTVTLNIQYF
clone size: .; D gene: TRBD2; J gene: TRBJ2-1; V gene: TRBV6-2/TRBV6-3; CDR3 DNA: TGTGCCAGCAGAGGAGGCCACGGCGGGAGGAATGAGCAGTTCTTC; CDR3 protein: CASRGGHGGRNEQFF
clone size: .; D gene: TRBD2; J gene: TRBJ2-5; V gene: TRBV6-5; CDR3 DNA: TGTGCCAGCAGTTACTCCGGGGGGGGGGAGACCCAGTACTTC; CDR3 protein: CASSYSGGGETQYF
clone size: .; D gene: .; J gene: TRBJ2-7; V gene: TRBV2; CDR3 DNA: TGTGCCAGCGGCGGAGGGTTAGGCCCACCGGTCGCCTACGAGCAGTACTTC; CDR3 protein: CASGGGLGPPVAYEQYF
clone size: .; D gene: .; J gene: TRBJ1-1; V gene: TRBV28; CDR3 DNA: TGTGCCAGCAGTAAACAGGAAACCACTGAAGCTTTCTTT; CDR3 protein: CASSKQETTEAFF
clone size: .; D gene: TRBD2; J gene: TRBJ2-1; V gene: TRBV12-3/TRBV12-4; CDR3 DNA: TGTGCCAGCAGTTCTAAAGCGGGAGAAGCCTACAATGAGCAGTTCTTC; CDR3 protein: CASSSKAGEAYNEQFF
clone size: many; D gene: TRBD1; J gene: TRBJ1-1; V gene: TRBV27; CDR3 DNA: TGTGCCAGCAGTCCTCCTACAGGGGGATTGACTGAAGCTTTCTTT; CDR3 protein: CASSPPTGGLTEAFF
clone size: .; D gene: .; J gene: TRBJ2-7; V gene: TRBV6-1; CDR3 DNA: TGTGCCAGCAGTGAAGACGGCCCCTACGAGCAGTACTTC; CDR3 protein: CASSEDGPYEQYF
clone size: .; D gene: .; J gene: TRBJ2-1; V gene: TRBV7-2; CDR3 DNA: TGTGCCAGCAGCTTAGCGGTCGGTCGCGTCAATGAGCAGTTCTTC; CDR3 protein: CASSLAVGRVNEQFF
clone size: .; D gene: .; J gene: TRBJ2-7; V gene: TRBV7-2; CDR3 DNA: TGTGCCAGCAGCACGGACTCCGGGACAGTGGGGGGAGAGCAGTACTTC; CDR3 protein: CASSTDSGTVGGEQYF
clone size: .; D gene: .; J gene: TRBJ2-2; V gene: TRBV20-1; CDR3 DNA: TGCAGTGCCCGGGGGATGTGGACCGGGGAGCTGTTTTTT; CDR3 protein: CSARGMWTGELFF
clone size: .; D gene: .; J gene: TRBJ2-7; V gene: TRBV18; CDR3 DNA: TGTGCCAGCTCTGCCCGGGGCTACGAGCAGTACTTC; CDR3 protein: CASSARGYEQYF
clone size: .; D gene: TRBD2; J gene: TRBJ2-3; V gene: TRBV7-2; CDR3 DNA: TGTGCCAGCAGTCCCTGGGGGGGAGCAGATACGCAGTATTTT; CDR3 protein: CASSPWGGADTQYF
clone size: .; D gene: .; J gene: TRBJ1-5; V gene: TRBV10-3; CDR3 DNA: TGTGCCATCAGTGAGTCGTCTCGATTTGTGGGTAATAGCAATCAGCCCCAGCATTTT; CDR3 protein: CAISESSRFVGNSNQPQHF
clone size: .; D gene: TRBD2; J gene: TRBJ2-6; V gene: TRBV5-1; CDR3 DNA: TGCGCCAGCCAAGAGCAGCGGGGGGGCGCTGGGGCCAACGTCCTGACTTTC; CDR3 protein: CASQEQRGGAGANVLTF
clone size: .; D gene: TRBD1; J gene: TRBJ2-5; V gene: TRBV20-1; CDR3 DNA: TGCAGTGCCCACCAAGACAGGGAAGGTATTTATGGGTACCAAGAGACCCAGTACTTC; CDR3 protein: CSAHQDREGIYGYQETQYF
clone size: .; D gene: .; J gene: TRBJ1-1; V gene: TRBV7-9; CDR3 DNA: TGTGCCAGCAGCTTGACAGGCCCCAGCACTGAAGCTTTCTTT; CDR3 protein: CASSLTGPSTEAFF
clone size: .; D gene: .; J gene: TRBJ2-5; V gene: TRBV2; CDR3 DNA: TGTGCCAGCAGCCCCGGGTCATTACAAGAGACCCAGTACTTC; CDR3 protein: CASSPGSLQETQYF
clone size: .; D gene: .; J gene: TRBJ2-7; V gene: TRBV2; CDR3 DNA: TGTGCCAGCAGTGATGCAGGGTACGAGCAGTACTTC; CDR3 protein: CASSDAGYEQYF
clone size: .; D gene: .; J gene: TRBJ1-4; V gene: TRBV20-1; CDR3 DNA: TGCAGCGGTTTGGACATAGCGGGTGAAAAACTGTTTTTT; CDR3 protein: CSGLDIAGEKLFF
clone size: .; D gene: TRBD2; J gene: TRBJ2-1; V gene: TRBV7-2; CDR3 DNA: TGTGCCAGCAGCTTTTCTAGCGGGGTTTACAATGAGCAGTTCTTC; CDR3 protein: CASSFSSGVYNEQFF
clone size: .; D gene: TRBD2; J gene: TRBJ2-3; V gene: TRBV7-8; CDR3 DNA: TGTGCCAGCCGGAGGATAGCGGGCAGCACAGATACGCAGTATTTT; CDR3 protein: CASRRIAGSTDTQYF
clone size: few; D gene: .; J gene: TRBJ1-2; V gene: TRBV7-2; CDR3 DNA: TGTGCCAGCAGCTTATCAGAGGGGAGCGGCTACACCTTC; CDR3 protein: CASSLSEGSGYTF